Listed below are T cell receptor beta chains from one sample, sequenced in a study of blood T cell repertoires in COVID-19. Here immunoSEQ multiplex PCR was the method, and the copy in TCRdb shows in-frame clones only, minus some. The sample yields tens of thousands of clones, just over 85% seen once. The sample consisted of peripheral blood. These receptors were collected from a woman in her fifties or sixties with active COVID-19. CDR3s include the opening cysteine and the closing phenylalanine or tryptophan. A D gene is named only where the DNA matches it firmly. Size values are once, few and many counts, or a class for expanded clones, and some rows have none.

V gene	J gene	CDR3 length	D gene	clone size	CDR3 protein	CDR3 DNA
TRBV2	TRBJ1-4	14	NA	NA	CASSEGLEGEKLFF	TGTGCCAGCAGTGAAGGCCTTGAGGGTGAAAAACTGTTTTTT
TRBV9	TRBJ2-5	15	NA	NA	CASSVGGRKQETQYF	TGTGCCAGCAGCGTAGGGGGGCGGAAGCAAGAGACCCAGTACTTC
TRBV24-1	TRBJ2-7	19	TRBD2	NA	CATSDPGTSGSTSFYEQYF	TGTGCCACCAGTGATCCGGGGACTAGCGGGAGTACCTCTTTCTACGAGCAGTACTTC
TRBV5-1	TRBJ2-1	17	TRBD2	NA	CASSLVAGASLYNEQFF	TGCGCCAGCAGCTTGGTAGCGGGAGCTTCTCTTTACAATGAGCAGTTCTTC
TRBV6-1	TRBJ2-6	18	TRBD1	NA	CASSEPRDRGSGANVLTF	TGTGCCAGCAGTGAACCCCGGGACAGGGGGTCTGGGGCCAACGTCCTGACTTTC
TRBV6-5	TRBJ2-4	15	NA	NA	CASSHGLVPRGIQYF	TGTGCCAGCAGTCACGGACTGGTTCCTAGGGGGATTCAGTACTTC
TRBV13	TRBJ2-7	15	TRBD2	once	CASSLTGGSKYEQYF	TGTGCCAGCAGCCTTACGGGAGGGTCTAAATACGAGCAGTACTTC
TRBV3-1/TRBV3-2	TRBJ2-7	15	NA	NA	CASSHLAETSYEQYF	TGTGCCAGCAGCCACTTAGCGGAGACCTCCTACGAGCAGTACTTC
TRBV2	TRBJ2-3	15	TRBD1	once	CASSEAGQGGDTQYF	TGTGCCAGCAGTGAAGCGGGACAGGGCGGAGATACGCAGTATTTT
TRBV14	TRBJ1-2	17	NA	NA	CASSQEARVGAAYGYTF	TGTGCCAGCAGCCAAGAAGCTAGGGTCGGAGCGGCTTATGGCTACACCTTC
TRBV28	TRBJ2-7	15	TRBD2	NA	CASSTGTSVSYEQYF	TGTGCCAGCAGTACCGGGACTAGCGTCTCCTACGAGCAGTACTTC
TRBV2	TRBJ2-6	17	TRBD1	NA	CASSVRQGGSGANVLTF	TGTGCCAGCAGTGTGAGACAGGGCGGGTCTGGGGCCAACGTCCTGACTTTC
TRBV10-3	TRBJ2-3	16	TRBD2	NA	CAISEQVGGPRDTQYF	TGTGCCATCAGTGAGCAGGTGGGAGGGCCCAGAGATACGCAGTATTTT
TRBV6-5	TRBJ2-1	15	TRBD2	NA	CASSYLAEPRNEQFF	TGTGCCAGCAGTTACCTAGCGGAGCCGAGGAATGAGCAGTTCTTC
TRBV4-2	TRBJ2-5	13	NA	NA	CASSQERQETQYF	TGTGCCAGCAGCCAAGAGCGGCAAGAGACCCAGTACTTC